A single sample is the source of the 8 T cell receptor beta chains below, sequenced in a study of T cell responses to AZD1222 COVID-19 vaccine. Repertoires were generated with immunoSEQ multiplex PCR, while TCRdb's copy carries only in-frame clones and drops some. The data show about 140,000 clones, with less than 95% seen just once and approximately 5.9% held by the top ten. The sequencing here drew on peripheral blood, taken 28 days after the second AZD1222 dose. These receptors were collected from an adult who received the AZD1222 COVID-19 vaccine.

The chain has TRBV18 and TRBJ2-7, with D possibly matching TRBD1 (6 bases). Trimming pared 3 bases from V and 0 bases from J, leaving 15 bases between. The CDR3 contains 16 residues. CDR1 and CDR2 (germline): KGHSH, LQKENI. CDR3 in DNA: TGTGCCAGCTCACCCTCACAGGGAAGAAGCTCCTACGAGCAGTACTTC. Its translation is CASSPSQGRSSYEQYF.

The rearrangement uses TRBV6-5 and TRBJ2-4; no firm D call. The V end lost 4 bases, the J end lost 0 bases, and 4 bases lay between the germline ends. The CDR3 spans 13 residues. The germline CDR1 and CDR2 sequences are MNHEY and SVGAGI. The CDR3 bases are TGTGCCAGCAGTTGGGGAGCCAAAAACATTCAGTACTTC. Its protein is CASSWGAKNIQYF.

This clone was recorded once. CDR3 residues: CSVDSGRLGYEQYF. In DNA form, the CDR3 reads TGCAGCGTTGATAGCGGGAGGCTAGGGTACGAGCAGTACTTC. The V gene is TRBV29-1, the J gene TRBJ2-7, with TRBD2 identical over 10 bases. The CDR3 extends over 14 amino acids. V trimming: 3 bases; J trimming: 4 bases; junction bases outside the gene matches: 6. Germline loops: CDR1 SQVTM, CDR2 ANQGSEA.

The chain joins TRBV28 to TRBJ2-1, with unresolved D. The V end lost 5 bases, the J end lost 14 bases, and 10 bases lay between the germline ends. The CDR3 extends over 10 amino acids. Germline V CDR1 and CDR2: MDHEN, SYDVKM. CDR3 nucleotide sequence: TGTGCCAGCAGTGATTCTAGGGAGTTCTTC. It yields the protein CASSDSREFF.

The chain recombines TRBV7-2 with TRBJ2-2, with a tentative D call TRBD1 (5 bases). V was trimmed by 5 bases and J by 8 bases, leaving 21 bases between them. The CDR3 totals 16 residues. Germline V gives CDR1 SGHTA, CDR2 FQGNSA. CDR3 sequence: CASSRGRVQALGELFF. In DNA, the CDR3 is TGTGCCAGCAGCCGTGGCAGGGTGCAGGCCCTTGGGGAGCTGTTTTTT.

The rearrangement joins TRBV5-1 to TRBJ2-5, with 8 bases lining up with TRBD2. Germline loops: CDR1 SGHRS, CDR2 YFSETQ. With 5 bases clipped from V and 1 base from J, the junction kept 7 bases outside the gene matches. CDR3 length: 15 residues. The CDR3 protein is CASRGTSGFQETQYF. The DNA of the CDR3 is TGCGCCAGCAGGGGAACTAGCGGATTCCAAGAGACCCAGTACTTC.

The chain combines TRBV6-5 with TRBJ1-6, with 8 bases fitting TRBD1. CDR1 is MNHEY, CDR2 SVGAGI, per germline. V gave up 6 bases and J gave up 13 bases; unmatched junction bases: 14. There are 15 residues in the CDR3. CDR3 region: CASRTERTGNVPLHF. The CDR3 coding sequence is TGTGCCAGCAGAACGGAAAGGACAGGGAATGTCCCCCTCCACTTT.

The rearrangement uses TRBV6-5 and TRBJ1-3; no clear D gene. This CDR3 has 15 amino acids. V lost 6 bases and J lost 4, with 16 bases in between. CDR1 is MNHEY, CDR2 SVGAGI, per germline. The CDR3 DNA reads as TGTGCCAGCAGCCGAGAACGCTTCGGGGGAAACACCATATATTTT. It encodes CASSRERFGGNTIYF.